The clone carrying this T cell receptor (beta chain) was detected many times. The antigen is unknown. The data were taken from a study of T cell repertoires in cytomegalovirus infection. The overall study: Shared public TCR beta signatures pointed to both CMV infection and a matching HLA type.

TCRdb reanalysed the reads using MiXCR and keeps one entry per CDR3 protein. The sample holds about 110,000 distinct CDR3 sequences, about 33% seen once. Trimming shortened V by 1 base and J by 6 bases, and 6 bases separated the two germline ends. This CDR3 comprises 13 residues. The germline V gene has CDR1 SGHTA and CDR2 FQGNSA. Study-wide results and limits: Carriers of CMV and the relevant HLA type were discriminated by public TCR beta frequency. The study found HLA-C-restricted CMV-specific TCR beta clonotypes dominating the ex vivo response.

The chain carries TRBV7-2 and TRBJ2-2, with unresolved D. The sample was CD8+ T cells from cultured PBMCs, taken from culture after CMV antigen stimulation. The sequence was obtained from a human donor in good health (CMV status not recorded). Some clones in this sample may be carry-over from other donors' samples. DNA for the CDR3: TGTGCCAGCAGCTTAGGAGGTGCCGGGGAGCTGTTTTTT. Translating gives CASSLGGAGELFF.